Below, 27 T cell receptor beta chains from the same sample are listed, as sequenced in a study of blood T cell repertoires in COVID-19. The protocol was immunoSEQ multiplex PCR, while the TCRdb copy is restricted to in-frame clones and leaves out a portion. The sample lists under 150,000 clones, around 78% seen once, with about a tenth in the top ten. The sequenced material came from peripheral blood. The receptors here all came from a human donor in a cohort sampled during active COVID-19.

V is TRBV27 and J is TRBJ2-5; TRBD2 matches at 9 bases. The CDR3 totals 16 residues. CDR1 is MNHEY and CDR2 is SMNVEV in the germline V gene (reference sequence). Trimming at V came to 2 bases and at J to 1 base, leaving 5 bases not matched to a gene. CDR3 DNA sequence: TGTGCCAGCAGTTTAGGAGCGGGGGGCATCCAAGAGACCCAGTACTTC. Protein: CASSLGAGGIQETQYF.

The rearrangement links TRBV28 to TRBJ1-3, with TRBD1 matching over 9 bases. Looked up from germline, CDR1 is MDHEN and CDR2 is SYDVKM. V shed 1 base and J 4 bases; nucleotides not matched to a gene: 5. The CDR3 covers 16 residues. Written as DNA, the CDR3 is TGTGCCAGCAGTTTATTTGGACAGGGGAAAGGAAACACCATATATTTT. Its protein product is CASSLFGQGKGNTIYF. The variable domain in full, with the rest retrieved from reference TRBV28 and TRBJ1-3, is DVKVTQSSRYLVKRTGEKVFLECVQDMDHENMFWYRQDPGLGLRLIYFSYDVKMKEKGDIPEGYSVSREKKERFSLILESASTNQTSMYLCASSLFGQGKGNTIYFGEGSWLTVV.

The rearrangement uses TRBV6-1 and TRBJ1-2; 9 positions agree with TRBD1. The CDR3 sequence is 18 residues long. V was clipped by 1 base and J by 1 base; unmatched bases: 10. Per the germline V gene, CDR1 is MNHNS and CDR2 is SASEGT. The CDR3 DNA sequence: TGTGCCAGCAGTGAAGTAAGCGGTTCGACAGGGGGTAACTATGGCTACACCTTC. Its translation is CASSEVSGSTGGNYGYTF.

The chain links TRBV27 to TRBJ1-1; TRBD1 is a possible D gene (6 bases). From germline, CDR1 is MNHEY and CDR2 SMNVEV (reference sequence). CDR3 length: 14 residues. Deletions cut 3 bases from V and 1 base from J, with 9 bases between. The CDR3 coding sequence is TGTGCCAGCAGTTTCCGGACAGCGAACACTGAAGCTTTCTTT. Its protein product is CASSFRTANTEAFF.

The V gene is TRBV7-9, the J gene TRBJ2-7; D is undetermined. Trimming removed 2 bases from V and 1 base from J, with 6 bases in between. The CDR3 is made up of 13 amino acids. CDR1 is SEHNR, CDR2 FQNEAQ, per germline (reference sequence). In nucleotides, the CDR3 is TGTGCCAGCAGCTTACTGACATCCTACGAGCAGTACTTC. Residues: CASSLLTSYEQYF.

The gene calls are TRBV11-2 and TRBJ1-1; tentative D call: TRBD1 (5 bases). V shed 3 bases and J shed 6 bases, with 11 bases lying between them. Germline CDR1 is SGHAT and CDR2 is FQNNGV. The CDR3 consists of 13 residues. CDR3 DNA sequence: TGTGCCAGCAGCTTCGAGTTCAGGGCTGAAGCTTTCTTT. Its protein product is CASSFEFRAEAFF.

This sequence joins TRBV19 and TRBJ1-4; 8 bases are a match to TRBD1. CDR1 is LNHDA, CDR2 SQIVND, per germline (reference sequence). CDR3 length equals 17 residues. With V trimmed by 2 bases and J by 2 bases, 7 bases remained unmatched. The CDR3 DNA sequence: TGTGCCAGTAGTATAACGAGACAGGGGACCACTAATGAAAAACTGTTTTTT. It translates to CASSITRQGTTNEKLFF.

The V and J genes are TRBV5-1 and TRBJ2-1; no definite D call. Germline V gene lookup returns CDR1 SGHRS and CDR2 YFSETQ. The CDR3 covers 12 residues. V was pared by 4 bases and J by 9 bases, with 11 bases between. The CDR3 loop reads CASSLSAREQFF. CDR3 DNA sequence: TGCGCCAGCAGCCTATCAGCGCGTGAGCAGTTCTTC.

V gene TRBV9 combines with J gene TRBJ1-1, with a possible D match to TRBD1 (5 bases). V shed 2 bases and J shed 8 bases, with 10 bases lying between them. The CDR3 is 12 residues long. Looked up from germline, CDR1 is SGDLS and CDR2 is YYNGEE. The CDR3 loop is CASSVGGKEAFF. CDR3 in DNA: TGTGCCAGCAGCGTGGGGGGGAAAGAAGCTTTCTTT.

The CDR3 DNA reads TGTGCCAGCAGCCTAACGTATGGCTACACCTTC. Translated: CASSLTYGYTF. This chain uses TRBV7-9 with TRBJ1-2; D is uncertain. This CDR3 contains 11 residues. The V and J ends lost 5 bases and 5 bases respectively, with 6 bases between them. CDR1 is SEHNR, CDR2 FQNEAQ, per germline (reference sequence).

The chain is built from TRBV5-1 and TRBJ1-2; 7 bases are shared with TRBD1. Germline CDR1 is SGHRS and CDR2 is YFSETQ. The CDR3 covers 14 residues. Trimming took 3 bases from V and 3 from J; bases not matched to a gene: 5. CDR3 in DNA: TGCGCCAGCAGCTGGACAGGCCGTGACTATGGCTACACCTTC. Its protein product is CASSWTGRDYGYTF.

This chain joins TRBV6-5 and TRBJ2-5; 9 bases line up with TRBD2. CDR3 length: 15 residues. In germline, CDR1 is MNHEY, CDR2 SVGAGI. The trim removed 4 bases at V and 0 bases at J, leaving 3 bases unmatched. DNA for the CDR3: TGTGCCAGCAGTTTCAGCGGGGGGTACCAAGAGACCCAGTACTTC. Translating it yields CASSFSGGYQETQYF.

The chain couples TRBV4-2 to TRBJ2-5, with 7 positions matching TRBD1. With V trimmed by 1 base and J by 4 bases, 6 bases remained unmatched. Germline CDR1 is LGHNA and CDR2 is YNFKEQ. There are 15 residues in the CDR3. The CDR3 DNA follows: TGTGCCAGCAGCCAAGGGCGACAGGGCTTAGAGACCCAGTACTTC. Translation: CASSQGRQGLETQYF.

J is TRBJ2-3 and V is TRBV18; D ambiguous. Trimming left V 2 bases short and J 4 bases short, with 10 bases between. The CDR3 contains 14 residues. CDR1 KGHSH and CDR2 LQKENI come from the germline V gene. For the CDR3, the DNA is TGTGCCAGCTCACCAGACCTAGTGGCAGATACGCAGTATTTT. This codes for CASSPDLVADTQYF.

The V call is TRBV28, the J call TRBJ2-5; no firm D call. The CDR3 totals 13 residues. Trimming removed 7 bases at V and 5 bases at J, with 14 bases between. CDR1 and CDR2 from the germline V gene are MDHEN and SYDVKM. CDR3 region: CASTRFRSETQYF. In DNA, the CDR3 is TGTGCCAGCACTAGGTTCCGGTCGGAGACCCAGTACTTC.

This sequence joins TRBV19 and TRBJ1-2; 8 nucleotides agree with TRBD1. CDR1 and CDR2 (germline): LNHDA, SQIVND (reference sequence). V lost 8 bases to trimming and J lost 3 bases; unmatched junction nucleotides: 17. This CDR3 has 17 residues. CDR3 sequence reads: CASQPQGAGARDYGYTF. CDR3 in DNA: TGTGCCAGTCAGCCTCAGGGGGCGGGGGCCCGAGACTATGGCTACACCTTC. Variable domain in full (rest from reference TRBV19 and TRBJ1-2): DGGITQSPKYLFRKEGQNVTLSCEQNLNHDAMYWYRQDPGQGLRLIYYSQIVNDFQKGDIAEGYSVSREKKESFPLTVTSAQKNPTAFYLCASQPQGAGARDYGYTFGSGTRLTVV.

The chain employs TRBV28 and TRBJ1-1, with 8 nucleotides matching TRBD1. The CDR3 length is 14 residues. V trimming: 6 bases; J trimming: 5 bases; junction bases outside the gene matches: 8. Per germline, CDR1 MDHEN and CDR2 SYDVKM. The CDR3 region is CASSPDRVRTEAFF. CDR3 coding DNA: TGTGCCAGCAGCCCGGACAGGGTGAGAACTGAAGCTTTCTTT.

This clone showed up just a few times. The chain recombines TRBV7-6 with TRBJ2-3; 8 positions agree with TRBD1. After removal of 5 bases from V and 5 bases from J, the junction contained 6 bases not matched to a gene. Germline-derived CDR1 and CDR2 are SGHVS and FNYEAQ. The CDR3 runs to 14 residues. CDR3 bases: TGTGCCAGCAGCCCAGGACAGGGAAGAGATACGCAGTATTTT. As protein: CASSPGQGRDTQYF.

The chain links TRBV5-6 to TRBJ2-5, with TRBD1 matching 9 bases. The trim removed 2 bases at V and 5 bases at J, leaving 7 bases unmatched. Germline loops: CDR1 SGHDT, CDR2 YYEEEE. The CDR3 spans 15 residues. The CDR3 region is CASSFQTGTGETQYF. In DNA form, the CDR3 reads TGTGCCAGCAGCTTCCAGACAGGGACAGGGGAGACCCAGTACTTC.

The CDR3 DNA is TGTGCCAGCAGCGTATCACTTAACACTGAAGCTTTCTTT. Amino acids: CASSVSLNTEAFF. This chain connects TRBV5-4 to TRBJ1-1; D gene ambiguous. V shed 4 bases and J shed 2 bases, with 9 bases lying between them. CDR1 and CDR2 (germline): SGHNT, YYREEE (reference sequence). The CDR3 is 13 residues long.

The gene calls are TRBV30 and TRBJ2-7, with 7 nucleotides matching TRBD2. Trimming removed 2 bases from V and 0 bases from J; junction bases left unmatched: 7. The CDR3 contains 15 residues. Germline values: CDR1 GTSNPN, CDR2 SVGIG (reference sequence). The CDR3 reads CAWSPPGLNSYEQYF. In nucleotides, the CDR3 is TGTGCCTGGAGTCCACCGGGACTAAACTCCTACGAGCAGTACTTC. Full variable domain (remainder filled in from reference TRBV30 and TRBJ2-7): SQTIHQWPATLVQPVGSPLSLECTVEGTSNPNLYWYRQAAGRGLQLLFYSVGIGQISSEVPQNLSASRPQDRQFILSSKKLLLSDSGFYLCAWSPPGLNSYEQYFGPGTRLTVT.

The V and J genes are TRBV7-9 and TRBJ1-1, with D possibly TRBD1 on 5 matching bases. Germline assignment: CDR1 SEHNR and CDR2 FQNEAQ (reference sequence). Trimming pared 4 bases from V and 2 bases from J, leaving 8 bases between. The CDR3 is 13 residues long. CDR3 sequence (DNA): TGTGCCAGCAGCTACACAGGTAACACTGAAGCTTTCTTT. Translated, it gives CASSYTGNTEAFF.

V is TRBV2 and J is TRBJ2-3; tentatively, D is TRBD2 (5 bases). CDR1 SNHLY and CDR2 FYNNEI come from the germline V gene. The CDR3 runs 14 residues. V was trimmed by 1 base and J by 2 bases, leaving 7 bases between them. For the CDR3, the DNA is TGTGCCAGCAGTGAAGAGACTATCACAGATACGCAGTATTTT. It yields the protein CASSEETITDTQYF.

The V call is TRBV6-1, the J call TRBJ2-1; 16 nucleotides line up with TRBD2. The germline CDR1 and CDR2 sequences are MNHNS and SASEGT. V shed 4 bases, J shed 7 bases, and the junction held 7 bases outside the gene matches. CDR3 size: 17 residues. CDR3 amino acids: CASSAGTSGGDGNEQFF. CDR3 in DNA: TGTGCCAGCAGTGCCGGGACTAGCGGGGGGGATGGGAATGAGCAGTTCTTC.

J is TRBJ1-4 and V is TRBV2; no definite D call. Deletions cut 4 bases from V and 3 bases from J, with 9 bases between. This CDR3 has 14 residues. The germline V gene encodes CDR1 SNHLY and CDR2 FYNNEI. The CDR3 loop is CASSVWQSNEKLFF. The CDR3 DNA follows: TGTGCCAGCAGTGTGTGGCAGTCTAATGAAAAACTGTTTTTT. Together with reference TRBV2 and TRBJ1-4, the CDR3 gives the full variable domain: EPEVTQTPSHQVTQMGQEVILRCVPISNHLYFYWYRQILGQKVEFLVSFYNNEISEKSEIFDDQFSVERPDGSNFTLKIRSTKLEDSAMYFCASSVWQSNEKLFFGSGTQLSVL.

The chain has TRBV6-5 and TRBJ1-2, with 8 bases matching TRBD1. The CDR3 covers 15 residues. V shed 3 bases, J shed 4 bases, and the junction held 7 bases outside the gene matches. Germline CDR1 MNHEY, CDR2 SVGAGI. CDR3 loop: CASSYGQGSSYGYTF. The CDR3 nucleotides read TGTGCCAGCAGTTATGGACAGGGAAGTTCCTATGGCTACACCTTC.

This clone was observed a handful of times. The J gene is TRBJ2-7, the V gene TRBV3-1 (or the pseudogene TRBV3-2); 7 bases agree with TRBD2. CDR1 is LGHDT, CDR2 YNNKEL, per germline (reference sequence). The CDR3 sequence is 12 residues long. Unmatched junction bases numbered 2, after V lost 4 bases and J lost 5 bases. CDR3 loop: CASSRAGNEQYF. DNA for the CDR3: TGTGCCAGCAGCCGAGCGGGGAACGAGCAGTACTTC.